The present T cell receptor beta chain was sequenced within a study of blood T cells in healthy people across ages. V gave up 5 bases and J gave up 5 bases, with 15 bases separating them. The CDR3 runs 15 residues. From germline, CDR1 is KGHDR and CDR2 SFDVKD. With a J-beta primer mix and a sample-barcoded 5' primer, a second PCR ran 7 to 11 cycles. TCRdb passed the 5' RACE reads through MiXCR, listing each CDR3 protein once. The sample consists of about 720,000 distinct CDR3 sequences, about a fifth of them appearing once. This clonotype was counted only a few times. Source material: blood. The chain uses TRBV24-1 and TRBJ2-1; the D gene is possibly TRBD2 (6 bases). The TCR was taken from a man aged 70-80 years in good health. CDR3 region: CATSASGTGNNEQFF. The CDR3 DNA follows: TGTGCCACCAGTGCCTCGGGGACTGGGAACAATGAGCAGTTCTTC.